A single sample gave rise to the 20 T cell receptor beta chains below, sequenced in a study of PD-1 blockade in classical Hodgkin lymphoma. TCRdb's table, derived via immunoSEQ multiplex PCR, lists solely in-frame clones and lacks some. The sample consists of about 25,000 clones, around three quarters of them appearing once. As for time point: cycle 4 day 1 (C4D1), after 6 weeks of nivolumab. Brentuximab vedotin exposure varied among the patients, all of whom had relapsed after autologous stem cell transplantation. The sample here was peripheral blood mononuclear cells (PBMCs), taken before the fourth cycle of nivolumab. The receptors come from a human donor with classical Hodgkin lymphoma.

This clone has a single count. This sequence joins TRBV5-6 and TRBJ1-6, with D unresolved. The CDR3 spans 15 residues. V was cut by 0 bases and J by 7 bases, with 11 bases left in between. Germline V gene data show CDR1 as SGHDT and CDR2 as YYEEEE. The CDR3 bases are TGTGCCAGCAGCTTGGACAGCCCGAGGAATTCACCCCTCCACTTT. This translates into CASSLDSPRNSPLHF.

A single count supports this clone. The chain is built from TRBV4-2 and TRBJ2-1; D is uncertain. The CDR3 spans 15 residues. Trimming removed 7 bases at V and 3 bases at J, with 16 bases between. Germline values: CDR1 LGHNA, CDR2 YNFKEQ. CDR3 sequence reads: CASTPLASDYNEQFF. The CDR3 DNA reads TGTGCCAGCACCCCCTTGGCGTCCGACTACAATGAGCAGTTCTTC.

The chain employs TRBV6-5 and TRBJ2-2; perhaps TRBD1 as D (6 bases). Between the trimmed V and J ends, which lost 3 bases and 5 bases, there was a span of 13 bases. From germline, CDR1 is MNHEY and CDR2 SVGAGI. The CDR3 totals 15 residues. CDR3 in DNA: TGTGCCAGCAGTTATAACCCAGGGGTGACCGGGGAGCTGTTTTTT. As protein: CASSYNPGVTGELFF.

J is TRBJ2-3 and V is TRBV19, with 7 bases fitting TRBD2. V dropped 5 bases and J dropped 0; count of bases not matched to a gene: 8. The CDR3 spans 16 residues. Germline V CDR1 and CDR2: LNHDA, SQIVND (reference sequence). CDR3: CASSSELASSTDTQYF. CDR3 DNA: TGTGCCAGTAGTTCTGAACTAGCGTCTAGCACAGATACGCAGTATTTT.

The gene calls are TRBV2 and TRBJ1-1; no definite D call. Germline loops: CDR1 SNHLY, CDR2 FYNNEI. This CDR3 spans 13 amino acids. Trimming took off 7 bases at V and 1 base at J, with 10 bases between the two ends. The CDR3 nucleotides read TGTGCCAGCACCAAACAAGCGAACACTGAAGCTTTCTTT. Translating it yields CASTKQANTEAFF. The full variable domain, rest sourced from reference TRBV2 and TRBJ1-1, is EPEVTQTPSHQVTQMGQEVILRCVPISNHLYFYWYRQILGQKVEFLVSFYNNEISEKSEIFDDQFSVERPDGSNFTLKIRSTKLEDSAMYFCASTKQANTEAFFGQGTRLTVV.

V and J are TRBV9 and TRBJ2-1, with D perhaps matching TRBD1 (5 bases). This CDR3 region has 15 residues. V was trimmed by 3 bases and J by 0 bases, leaving 10 bases between them. Germline lookup yields CDR1 SGDLS and CDR2 YYNGEE. Here the CDR3 reads CASSAQVNSYNEQFF. CDR3 DNA: TGTGCCAGCAGCGCACAGGTAAACTCCTACAATGAGCAGTTCTTC. Looking up the rest from reference TRBV9 and TRBJ2-1 gives the full variable domain: DSGVTQTPKHLITATGQRVTLRCSPRSGDLSVYWYQQSLDQGLQFLIQYYNGEERAKGNILERFSAQQFPDLHSELNLSSLELGDSALYFCASSAQVNSYNEQFFGPGTRLTVL.

The J gene is TRBJ1-6, the V gene TRBV5-8, with no clear D. Trimming shortened V by 1 base and J by 7 bases, and 12 bases separated the two germline ends. The CDR3 runs to 15 residues. Per the germline V gene, CDR1 is SGHTS and CDR2 is YDEGEE. The CDR3 here is CASSLWKGGNSPLHF. CDR3 nucleotide sequence: TGTGCCAGCAGCTTGTGGAAGGGCGGGAATTCACCCCTCCACTTT.

The genes are TRBV27 and TRBJ2-1; D is uncertain. The CDR3 loop spans 16 amino acids. V lost 5 bases and J lost 7, with 21 bases in between. The V gene's germline CDR1 is MNHEY and CDR2 SMNVEV (reference sequence). Written as DNA, the CDR3 is TGTGCCAGCAGTCGACTTGGGGTGTCTGGTAGGAATGAGCAGTTCTTC. Protein product: CASSRLGVSGRNEQFF.

The chain links TRBV30 to TRBJ1-5, with D uncertain. The CDR3 length is 13 residues. V dropped 0 bases and J dropped 3 bases, with 6 bases sitting between them. Germline values: CDR1 GTSNPN, CDR2 SVGIG (reference sequence). The CDR3 protein is CAWSVQPNQPQHF. The CDR3 DNA follows: TGTGCCTGGAGTGTTCAGCCCAATCAGCCCCAGCATTTT.

The J gene is TRBJ1-2, the V gene TRBV19; 8 positions agree with TRBD1. Germline trimming cut 2 bases from V and 7 bases from J; bases unmatched to any gene: 9. Germline-derived CDR1 and CDR2 are LNHDA and SQIVND (reference sequence). CDR3 size: 15 residues. The CDR3 coding sequence is TGTGCCAGTAGTATAAGTGGACAGGGCTTGGGTGGCTACACCTTC. Its translation: CASSISGQGLGGYTF.

This chain's CDR3 is CASSLNRGPTDTQYF. The CDR3 bases are TGTGCCAGCAGCTTAAACAGGGGACCCACAGATACGCAGTATTTT. The rearrangement joins TRBV7-3 to TRBJ2-3; 7 bases map to TRBD1. Germline-derived CDR1 and CDR2 are SGHTA and FQGTGA. The CDR3 contains 15 residues. The V segment lost 1 base and the J segment 2 bases; nucleotides outside the gene matches: 3.

V usage is TRBV5-4 and J usage is TRBJ2-2, with 7 bases fitting TRBD2. Losses at the gene ends were 3 bases for V and 0 bases for J; bases not matched to a gene: 2. The CDR3 is 15 residues long. Germline CDR1 reads SGHNT; CDR2 reads YYREEE (reference sequence). The CDR3 nucleotides are TGTGCCAGCAGCTCCGGGACTACGAACACCGGGGAGCTGTTTTTT. It translates to CASSSGTTNTGELFF.

V gene TRBV5-1 combines with J gene TRBJ1-4; D possibly corresponds to TRBD1 (5 bases). Germline CDR1 and CDR2: SGHRS and YFSETQ. The CDR3 is made up of 15 amino acids. Trimming removed 7 bases at V and 3 bases at J, with 16 bases between. The CDR3 reads CASHPTGGSNEKLFF. The DNA for the CDR3 is TGCGCCAGCCACCCCACAGGCGGTTCTAATGAAAAACTGTTTTTT.

This clone showed up just a few times. The chain combines TRBV7-6 with TRBJ1-3; tentatively, D is TRBD1 (6 bases). V was shortened by 1 base and J by 4 bases, with 11 bases between the two germline ends. Germline CDR1 reads SGHVS; CDR2 reads FNYEAQ. The CDR3 runs to 15 residues. CDR3: CASSLGGLGGNTIYF. As DNA, the CDR3 is TGTGCCAGCAGCTTAGGGGGGCTTGGAGGAAACACCATATATTTT.

The CDR3, as DNA: TGTGCCAGTACCAACCGGGACAGCAATCAGCCCCAGCATTTT. Protein sequence: CASTNRDSNQPQHF. The chain is built from TRBV19 and TRBJ1-5; D perhaps matches TRBD1 (5 bases). Germline loops: CDR1 LNHDA, CDR2 SQIVND (reference sequence). V lost 7 bases, J lost 1 base, and 11 bases lay in between. CDR3 length: 14 amino acids.

The chain combines TRBV11-3 with TRBJ2-5; TRBD2 aligns across 9 bases. Germline V gene lookup returns CDR1 SGHNT and CDR2 YENEEA. J was trimmed by 5 bases and V by 3 bases; bases with no gene match: 7. CDR3 length: 15 amino acids. CDR3 protein: CASSLATSGWETQYF. In DNA form, the CDR3 reads TGTGCCAGCAGCTTGGCAACTAGCGGGTGGGAGACCCAGTACTTC. Full variable domain (rest looked up from reference TRBV11-3 and TRBJ2-5): EAGVVQSPRYKIIEKKQPVAFWCNPISGHNTLYWYLQNLGQGPELLIRYENEEAVDDSQLPKDRFSAERLKGVDSTLKIQPAELGDSAVYLCASSLATSGWETQYFGPGTRLLVL.

The CDR3 nucleotides are TGTGCCATCAGTGGCCCCCCTCCCGCTGAAGCTTTCTTT. Amino acids: CAISGPPPAEAFF. This chain joins TRBV10-3 and TRBJ1-1; D gene uncertain. CDR1 and CDR2 from the germline V gene are ENHRY and SYGVKD. Trimming removed 4 bases at V and 6 bases at J, with 12 bases between. This CDR3 contains 13 residues.

The genes are TRBV4-1 and TRBJ2-3; D uncertain. The CDR3 has 14 residues. CDR1 and CDR2 (germline): MGHRA, YSYEKL. V was shortened by 4 bases and J by 6 bases, with 14 bases between the two germline ends. The CDR3 spells CASSPLDVVDTQYF. The DNA of the CDR3 is TGCGCCAGCAGCCCCCTAGACGTAGTGGATACGCAGTATTTT.

This chain uses TRBV2 with TRBJ1-1; D unclear. Trimming left V 4 bases short and J 8 bases short, with 14 bases between. There are 13 residues in the CDR3. CDR1 is SNHLY, CDR2 FYNNEI, per germline. The CDR3 protein is CASSARHTGEAFF. The CDR3 coding sequence is TGTGCCAGCAGTGCGCGACATACGGGGGAAGCTTTCTTT.

The chain combines TRBV7-2 with TRBJ1-6; D is uncertain. Germline V gene data show CDR1 as SGHTA and CDR2 as FQGNSA. The ends were cut back, 4 bases at V and 6 bases at J, with 10 bases in the middle. The CDR3 is made up of 14 amino acids. The CDR3 nucleotides are TGTGCCAGCAGCTCGGGGAGGAGTAATTCACCCCTCCACTTT. It encodes CASSSGRSNSPLHF.